What follows describes a single T cell receptor beta chain. What antigen it recognizes has not been identified. Per-base quality was not reported, and no clone a single base away is much larger than it. This sample is drawn from a study of blood T cell repertoires in COVID-19 (dated by TCRdb to about 2020). A note on the overall study: Collaborator samples came from the United States, Italy and Spain and covered acute and convalescent phases of COVID-19. Samples were obtained from the ongoing ImmuneRACE study (first 160 participants) and from some 1,200 subjects provided by 6 global collaborators. Where HLA class I and class II types were available, the types were taken from metadata supplied by the sample provider, not from assay-based typing. Deeply sampled blood TCRbeta repertoires from subjects exposed to, actively infected with, or recovered from COVID-19 were included in the dataset. A freely available public database, intended as a resource for researchers studying the immune response to SARS-CoV-2, is where the repertoires were released. The material from the prospective study consisted of cDNA or gDNA derived from T cells, B-cell-depleted T cells, or PBMCs. A de-identified subject ID, COVID-19 status, age in years and sex were almost always included in the sample metadata.

At the junction V is shortened by 10 bases and J by 2 bases, with 18 bases in between. CDR1 SNHLY and CDR2 FYNNEI were looked up in the germline V gene. Its CDR3 holds 15 amino acids, cysteine through phenylalanine. Only the CDR3 region is kept as DNA, spanning 45 bases read in frame from base 1. Results the study describes overall, beyond this receptor: The amount of clinical and demographic metadata varied by source and participant and was provided uncurated.

Collaborating institutions collected whole blood in K2EDTA tubes following their own protocols. Collaborator samples were shipped for TCRbeta analysis as frozen whole blood, isolated PBMCs, or DNA extracted from either sample type. TCRbeta CDR3 regions were amplified from genomic DNA by means of the immunoSEQ Assay, a bias-controlled multiplex PCR. The original methods were these. Within the assay, amplification of reference gene primers was used to estimate how many nucleated cells each sample contained. To quantify the absolute abundance of each unique TCRbeta CDR3 rearrangement, sequence reads were collapsed and filtered. For each sample, productive Simpson clonality was calculated as the square root of Simpson's diversity index across productive rearrangements. In TCRdb, the immuneACCESS table is reduced to in-frame sequences with V and J assigned. These tables do not hold every clone; where another copy was compared, an unresolved V gene accounts for under half, and the others remain unexplained. V and J calls and clone size follow that table, whereas D and trimming were derived from the DNA. Counted in this sample were 120,000 to 150,000 clones; 88% of them appeared once. The top ten hold 1.5% to 1.7% of the sample.

Material: peripheral blood. The chain employs TRBV2 and TRBJ1-3; the best D guess is TRBD1, with 6 bases matching. The sequence derives from a woman in her sixties with acute or convalescent COVID-19. The nucleotide sequence reads TGTGCCAAAGGGGGACTACTACTACCTGGAAACACCATATATTTT. Protein translation: CAKGGLLLPGNTIYF.